These 26 T cell receptor beta chains came from one sample sequenced in a study of T cell responses to AZD1222 COVID-19 vaccine. Measured with immunoSEQ multiplex PCR; TCRdb has only the in-frame clones, and not every one. This table has some 120,000 clones, roughly 93% appearing once. The source was peripheral blood, collected on day 0 of AZD1222 vaccination. Receptors were obtained from an adult in good health.

The V call is TRBV5-6, the J call TRBJ1-1; the D gene is possibly TRBD1 (5 bases). V gave up 0 bases and J gave up 1 base, with 10 bases separating them. Germline loops: CDR1 SGHDT, CDR2 YYEEEE. The CDR3 runs 15 residues. The CDR3 sequence: CASSLVRAQNTEAFF. CDR3 nucleotides: TGTGCCAGCAGCTTGGTCAGGGCCCAGAACACTGAAGCTTTCTTT.

V gene TRBV6-5 combines with J gene TRBJ1-6, with D unresolved. The germline CDR1 and CDR2 sequences are MNHEY and SVGAGI. V lost 2 bases and J lost 0, with 8 bases in between. The CDR3 covers 16 residues. This CDR3 is CASSYRGSSYNSPLHF. The CDR3 DNA reads as TGTGCCAGCAGTTACAGAGGCAGCTCCTATAATTCACCCCTCCACTTT.

The J gene is TRBJ1-3, the V gene TRBV3-1 (or the pseudogene TRBV3-2); D gene uncertain. This CDR3 has 14 amino acids. V was trimmed by 1 base and J by 0 bases, leaving 4 bases between them. Germline CDR1 LGHDT, CDR2 YNNKEL (reference sequence). The DNA for the CDR3 is TGTGCCAGCAGCCAAGCCCACTCTGGAAACACCATATATTTT. Translation gives CASSQAHSGNTIYF.

This chain joins TRBV10-2 and TRBJ2-7, with a weak D call TRBD1 (6 bases). V lost 6 bases and J 2 bases, leaving 14 bases between the germline ends. Germline CDR1 WSHSY, CDR2 SAAADI. This CDR3 comprises 14 residues. CDR3 amino acids: CASRGVWDTYEQYF. The CDR3 bases are TGCGCCAGCAGGGGGGTTTGGGACACCTACGAGCAGTACTTC.

V and J are TRBV7-9 and TRBJ1-3, with D possibly being TRBD1 (6 bases). Germline CDR1 is SEHNR and CDR2 is FQNEAQ (reference sequence). The CDR3 extends over 15 amino acids. Trimming left V 3 bases short and J 0 bases short, with 9 bases between. CDR3 bases: TGTGCCAGCAGCTTGCGACAGGTCTCTGGAAACACCATATATTTT. Protein sequence: CASSLRQVSGNTIYF.

The genes are TRBV18 and TRBJ1-2, with 7 bases that match TRBD1. The junction had 8 bases not matched to a gene; V was cut back by 4 bases and J by 3 bases. The length of the CDR3 is 15 residues. Per the germline V gene, CDR1 is KGHSH and CDR2 is LQKENI. This chain's CDR3 is CASSRTGERDYGYTF. The CDR3 region has the DNA TGTGCCAGCTCACGCACAGGGGAGAGGGACTATGGCTACACCTTC.

This clone was seen only once. The chain links TRBV11-1 to TRBJ1-5; D is undetermined. CDR1 is SGHAT and CDR2 is FQDESV in the germline V gene (reference sequence). V lost 2 bases and J 5 bases, leaving 13 bases between the germline ends. CDR3 length: 15 residues. DNA for the CDR3: TGTGCCAGCAGCTTAATGCCCGGGCCCGATCAGCCCCAGCATTTT. The encoded protein is CASSLMPGPDQPQHF.

This chain uses TRBV3-1 (or the pseudogene TRBV3-2) with TRBJ1-2; 8 nucleotides line up with TRBD1. The junction had 8 bases not matched to a gene; V was cut back by 0 bases and J by 8 bases. The CDR3 spans 15 residues. Germline CDR1 reads LGHDT; CDR2 reads YNNKEL (reference sequence). The DNA of the CDR3 is TGTGCCAGCAGCCAAGATAGGCAGGGGGCTAACGGCTACACCTTC. This translates into CASSQDRQGANGYTF.

In its sample, this clone was seen once. The gene calls are TRBV7-9 and TRBJ2-2; D could derive from TRBD1 or TRBD2 (5 bases each). V was pared by 3 bases and J by 6 bases, with 11 bases between. Germline V gene data show CDR1 as SEHNR and CDR2 as FQNEAQ (reference sequence). The CDR3 is 14 amino acids. The CDR3 bases are TGTGCCAGCAGCTTGGGACCCTGGGCCGGGGAGCTGTTTTTT. Its translation is CASSLGPWAGELFF.

CDR3 sequence (DNA): TGTGCCAGCAGTGAAGTGGGGGGCATTGGCACTGAAGCTTTCTTT. This gives the protein CASSEVGGIGTEAFF. V gene TRBV2 combines with J gene TRBJ1-1, with D tentatively TRBD1 (6 bases). The CDR3 consists of 15 residues. V lost 1 base and J 4 bases, leaving 13 bases between the germline ends. Germline V gene data show CDR1 as SNHLY and CDR2 as FYNNEI.

The chain employs TRBV6-1 and TRBJ2-1, with a possible D match to TRBD2 (5 bases). The CDR3 has 16 residues. Between the trimmed V and J ends, which lost 2 bases and 4 bases, there was a span of 15 bases. CDR1 and CDR2 (germline): MNHNS, SASEGT. The CDR3 loop reads CASSELRRNAYNEQFF. Here the CDR3 DNA reads TGTGCCAGCAGTGAATTAAGGAGGAATGCTTACAATGAGCAGTTCTTC.

The chain has TRBV18 and TRBJ1-2; D is perhaps TRBD1 (5 bases). The germline V gene encodes CDR1 KGHSH and CDR2 LQKENI. The CDR3 length is 17 residues. V lost 3 bases and J lost 0, with 17 bases in between. CDR3 sequence reads: CASSPERGRRTNYGYTF. The CDR3, as DNA: TGTGCCAGCTCACCCGAGCGGGGCAGAAGGACTAACTATGGCTACACCTTC.

The rearrangement uses TRBV20-1 and TRBJ2-5; the D is unclear. Germline V lookup: CDR1 DFQATT, CDR2 SNEGSKA (reference sequence). V was cut by 5 bases and J by 6 bases, with 10 bases left in between. The CDR3 contains 11 residues. The CDR3 spells CSARNEQTQYF. In DNA form, the CDR3 reads TGCAGTGCTCGGAACGAGCAGACCCAGTACTTC.

CDR3 loop: CASSTRTSGRADTQYF. CDR3 sequence (DNA): TGTGCCAGTAGTACCAGGACTAGCGGGAGGGCAGATACGCAGTATTTT. This chain joins TRBV19 and TRBJ2-3, with 15 bases matching TRBD2. The ends lost 4 bases at V and 4 bases at J; junction bases unmatched: 3. CDR1 is LNHDA, CDR2 SQIVND, per germline (reference sequence). CDR3 size: 16 residues. Full variable domain (rest looked up from reference TRBV19 and TRBJ2-3): DGGITQSPKYLFRKEGQNVTLSCEQNLNHDAMYWYRQDPGQGLRLIYYSQIVNDFQKGDIAEGYSVSREKKESFPLTVTSAQKNPTAFYLCASSTRTSGRADTQYFGPGTRLTVL.

The V call is TRBV6-6, the J call TRBJ2-2, with TRBD2 identical over 9 bases. The junction had 8 bases not matched to a gene; V was cut back by 8 bases and J by 1 base. The CDR3 consists of 16 residues. Germline values: CDR1 MNHNY, CDR2 SVGAGI (reference sequence). This CDR3 reads CASLGLAGKNTGELFF. The CDR3 DNA reads as TGTGCCAGCTTGGGGCTAGCGGGAAAGAACACCGGGGAGCTGTTTTTT.

This sequence joins TRBV21-1 and TRBJ1-3; TRBD1, the D gene given by the table, was not confirmed from the DNA. TRBV21-1 is listed as a pseudogene. CDR3 length equals 16 residues. The CDR3 sequence: CASSNSHRTSGNTIYF. DNA for the CDR3: TGTGCCAGCAGCAATTCACACAGAACCTCTGGAAACACCATATATTTT.

The count of this clone is one. V gene TRBV4-3 combines with J gene TRBJ1-1; D unresolved. V was cut by 3 bases and J by 1 base, with 9 bases left in between. This CDR3 has 14 residues. Germline V gives CDR1 LGHNA, CDR2 YSLEER. CDR3 amino acids: CASSHEDGNTEAFF. CDR3 coding DNA: TGCGCCAGCAGCCACGAGGACGGGAACACTGAAGCTTTCTTT.

This clone was found once. The chain uses TRBV2 and TRBJ2-6; D call uncertain. The V gene lost 7 bases and the J gene lost 0 bases, with 16 bases spanning the gap. Germline assignment: CDR1 SNHLY and CDR2 FYNNEI. The CDR3 is made up of 17 amino acids. The CDR3: CASILLRVSSGANVLTF. The DNA for the CDR3 is TGTGCCAGCATTCTTCTCCGGGTTTCCTCTGGGGCCAACGTCCTGACTTTC.

J is TRBJ1-1 and V is TRBV12-3 or TRBV12-4, with unresolved D. The CDR3 is 13 amino acids. Trimming shortened V by 5 bases and J by 8 bases, and 15 bases separated the two germline ends. The CDR3 sequence is CASSLAGRTEAFF. CDR3 nucleotide sequence: TGTGCCAGCAGTCTTGCCGGTAGAACGGAAGCTTTCTTT.

This sequence joins TRBV2 and TRBJ1-2; weak D call: TRBD1 (5 bases). The germline V gene encodes CDR1 SNHLY and CDR2 FYNNEI. This CDR3 is built from 13 residues. Trimming removed 4 bases at V and 3 bases at J, with 9 bases between. For the CDR3, the DNA is TGTGCCAGCAGTGTTGAACAGGACTATGGCTACACCTTC. The encoded protein is CASSVEQDYGYTF.

This sequence joins TRBV5-4 and TRBJ1-6, with 10 positions matching TRBD1. Germline loops: CDR1 SGHNT, CDR2 YYREEE (reference sequence). Trimming cost V 4 bases and J 10 bases; bases outside gene matches: 11. CDR3 size: 16 residues. The DNA for the CDR3 is TGTGCCAGCAGCGCCCTGACAGGGGGCGTGAAATCACCCCTCCACTTT. Encoded protein: CASSALTGGVKSPLHF. The complete variable domain, with remaining parts taken from reference TRBV5-4 and TRBJ1-6, reads ETGVTQSPTHLIKTRGQQVTLRCSSQSGHNTVSWYQQALGQGPQFIFQYYREEENGRGNFPPRFSGLQFPNYSSELNVNALELDDSALYLCASSALTGGVKSPLHFGNGTRLTVT.

This chain joins TRBV7-2 and TRBJ2-2; 8 bases agree with TRBD2. The germline V gene encodes CDR1 SGHTA and CDR2 FQGNSA. V was pared by 2 bases and J by 5 bases, with 4 bases of the junction left unmatched. The CDR3 spans 15 residues. DNA for the CDR3: TGTGCCAGCAGCTTAACCAGCGGGAGAACCGGGGAGCTGTTTTTT. This translates into CASSLTSGRTGELFF.

The rearrangement links TRBV30 to TRBJ1-1; D may be TRBD1 (5 bases). Germline V gene sequence: CDR1 GTSNPN, CDR2 SVGIG (reference sequence). The CDR3 loop spans 15 amino acids. Trimming pared 3 bases from V and 2 bases from J, leaving 16 bases between. The CDR3 coding sequence is TGTGCCTGGAGGCTCAGGGCCCTCACTAACACTGAAGCTTTCTTT. Amino acids: CAWRLRALTNTEAFF.

The genes are TRBV19 and TRBJ1-5, with 8 bases matching TRBD1. CDR3 length: 14 amino acids. Looked up from germline, CDR1 is LNHDA and CDR2 is SQIVND (reference sequence). V shed 9 bases, J shed 2 bases, and the junction held 6 bases outside the gene matches. The CDR3 DNA reads as TGTGCCAGCGGGGACAGGCGAGGCAATCAGCCCCAGCATTTT. This codes for CASGDRRGNQPQHF.

Only a few counts were recorded for this clone. The chain has TRBV27 and TRBJ2-2; D is possibly TRBD1 or TRBD2 (5 bases each). Trimming removed 3 bases from V and 6 bases from J, with 11 bases in between. Per germline, CDR1 MNHEY and CDR2 SMNVEV (reference sequence). The CDR3 spans 14 residues. DNA of the CDR3: TGTGCCAGCAGTTTTCGGGGCCTGGCCGGGGAGCTGTTTTTT. It codes for CASSFRGLAGELFF.

The chain recombines TRBV19 with TRBJ1-4, with D possibly TRBD1 on 5 matching bases. Germline assignment: CDR1 LNHDA and CDR2 SQIVND (reference sequence). V lost 5 bases, J lost 3 bases, and 10 bases lay in between. This CDR3 spans 14 amino acids. The CDR3 spells CASSLQDPNEKLFF. The CDR3 coding sequence is TGTGCCAGTAGTTTACAGGACCCTAATGAAAAACTGTTTTTT.